Shown below are 26 T cell receptor beta chains from a single sample sequenced in a study of shared clonotypes between healthy human individuals. TCRdb keeps only in-frame clones here, not all; method: immunoSEQ multiplex PCR. Of some 2 million clones in the sample, 85% to 95% were seen once. The sequencing sample was made of naive CD4+ T cells sorted from blood. Subset: CD45RA+ positively selected. These receptors originate from a man aged 18 to 29 in good health.

The chain has TRBV19 and TRBJ1-5, with 8 positions matching TRBD1. The germline V gene encodes CDR1 LNHDA and CDR2 SQIVND (reference sequence). This CDR3 is built from 15 residues. The J segment lost 6 bases and the V segment lost 4 bases, leaving 8 bases of the junction unmatched. The CDR3 DNA is TGTGCCAGTAGTACAGGACAGGGTTTGGGTCAGCCCCAGCATTTT. This translates into CASSTGQGLGQPQHF.

In regard to this clone: The junction departs from germline at one end; a sequencing error may be responsible. The chain is built from TRBV10-2 and TRBJ1-6, with D tentatively TRBD1 (5 bases). The CDR3 is 16 residues long. Germline V CDR1 and CDR2: WSHSY, SAAADI. CDR3 amino acids: CASSYWSGTGESPLHF. The CDR3 nucleotides read TGTGCCAGCAGTTACTGGAGTGGCACAGGCGAGTCACCCCTCCACTTT.

A remark on this clone: The sample has other DNA sequences that encode this CDR3 too. The chain employs TRBV28 and TRBJ2-1, with TRBD1 matching over 7 bases. The CDR3 covers 13 residues. Trimming took 5 bases from V and 3 from J; bases not matched to a gene: 1. CDR1 is MDHEN and CDR2 is SYDVKM in the germline V gene. CDR3 sequence: CASSRDSYNEQFF. The CDR3 DNA is TGTGCCAGCAGTCGGGACAGCTACAATGAGCAGTTCTTC.

This chain connects TRBV7-6 to TRBJ2-2; D may be TRBD2 (5 bases). The CDR3 has 19 amino acids. V dropped 4 bases and J dropped 0 bases, with 21 bases sitting between them. Per germline, CDR1 SGHVS and CDR2 FNYEAQ. CDR3 coding DNA: TGTGCCAGCAGCTCCCTTAGTGGGAGCGAGCTAGCGAACACCGGGGAGCTGTTTTTT. It specifies CASSSLSGSELANTGELFF.

The chain is built from TRBV7-2 and TRBJ2-7; 7 bases line up with TRBD2. The CDR3 has 16 amino acids. CDR1 and CDR2 from the germline V gene are SGHTA and FQGNSA. J lost 6 bases, V lost 1 base, and 12 bases had no gene match. CDR3 in amino acids: CASSLGASGFLSEQYF. The CDR3 DNA reads as TGTGCCAGCAGCTTAGGGGCTAGCGGATTCCTAAGCGAGCAGTACTTC.

This sequence joins TRBV6-5 and TRBJ2-1; 9 bases fit TRBD1. This CDR3 has 14 residues. Trimming took 7 bases from V and 0 from J; bases not matched to a gene: 1. CDR1 MNHEY and CDR2 SVGAGI come from the germline V gene. CDR3: CASKGQGSYNEQFF. Written as DNA, the CDR3 is TGTGCCAGCAAGGGACAGGGCTCCTACAATGAGCAGTTCTTC.

V usage is TRBV28 and J usage is TRBJ1-2; tentative D call: TRBD1 (6 bases). The CDR3 length is 16 residues. The germline V gene has CDR1 MDHEN and CDR2 SYDVKM. The V and J ends lost 6 bases and 1 base respectively, with 18 bases between them. The CDR3 nucleotides read TGTGCCAGCAGCTTCCCACTGGACAGTCTTAACTATGGCTACACCTTC. This translates into CASSFPLDSLNYGYTF.

This clone came up once. DNA for the CDR3: TGTGCCAGTAGTACCGAGGGACAGGGAGGCAATCAGCCCCAGCATTTT. Amino acid sequence: CASSTEGQGGNQPQHF. The chain couples TRBV19 to TRBJ1-5, with 9 bases lining up with TRBD1. This CDR3 is built from 16 residues. The V and J ends lost 4 bases and 2 bases, in that order; junction bases with no gene match: 6. From germline, CDR1 is LNHDA and CDR2 SQIVND (reference sequence).

Comments on this clone: Other nucleotide sequences in the sample specify the same CDR3. This chain links TRBV4-3 with TRBJ2-7, with a weak D call TRBD1 (5 bases). CDR1 is LGHNA and CDR2 is YSLEER in the germline V gene. This CDR3 has 14 residues. Trimming took 0 bases from V and 1 from J, leaving 7 bases between them. The CDR3 DNA reads TGCGCCAGCAGCCAAGATACAGGTTCCTACGAGCAGTACTTC. Amino acids: CASSQDTGSYEQYF.

Turning to this clone: Other DNA sequences from this sample encode an identical CDR3 as well. The rearrangement links TRBV9 to TRBJ2-7; D remains ambiguous. The CDR3 extends over 15 amino acids. Trimming stripped 0 bases from V and 0 bases from J, with 10 bases between. Germline V CDR1 and CDR2: SGDLS, YYNGEE. The CDR3 DNA is TGTGCCAGCAGCGTAGAGGCAGAGAGCTCCTACGAGCAGTACTTC. Its translation: CASSVEAESSYEQYF.

V gene TRBV28 combines with J gene TRBJ2-3; D is undetermined. Germline CDR1 is MDHEN and CDR2 is SYDVKM. The CDR3 runs to 15 residues. V was trimmed by 6 bases and J by 4 bases, leaving 17 bases between them. The CDR3 here is CASSPPLLTADTQYF. The CDR3 DNA follows: TGTGCCAGCAGCCCGCCTCTCCTTACAGCAGATACGCAGTATTTT.

This clone was picked up one time. The J gene is TRBJ1-1, the V gene TRBV2; the match to TRBD1 covers 9 bases. The CDR3 length is 14 residues. The V gene end was trimmed by 8 bases and the J gene end by 6 bases; junction bases not matched to a gene: 10. Germline V gene data show CDR1 as SNHLY and CDR2 as FYNNEI. DNA for the CDR3: TGTGCCAGCGGGCAGGACAGGGGCGGGTCTGAAGCTTTCTTT. Its translation: CASGQDRGGSEAFF.

The chain combines TRBV30 with TRBJ1-4; D is possibly TRBD1 (5 bases). The CDR3 covers 11 residues. V was pared by 5 bases and J by 8 bases, with 9 bases between. Germline V lookup: CDR1 GTSNPN, CDR2 SVGIG (reference sequence). CDR3: CAWGASEKLFF. Here the CDR3 DNA reads TGTGCCTGGGGGGCCTCGGAAAAACTGTTTTTT.

The genes are TRBV7-9 and TRBJ2-2; D unclear. Germline assignment: CDR1 SEHNR and CDR2 FQNEAQ (reference sequence). V lost 1 base and J lost 1, with 7 bases in between. This CDR3 has 15 residues. Here the CDR3 DNA reads TGTGCCAGCAGCTTAGAACCATTGAACACCGGGGAGCTGTTTTTT. Translation gives CASSLEPLNTGELFF. Combining the CDR3 with reference TRBV7-9 and TRBJ2-2 gives the whole variable domain DTGVSQNPRHKITKRGQNVTFRCDPISEHNRLYWYRQTLGQGPEFLTYFQNEAQLEKSRLLSDRFSAERPKGSFSTLEIQRTEQGDSAMYLCASSLEPLNTGELFFGEGSRLTVL.

This clone is a singleton in its sample. This chain links TRBV11-2 with TRBJ2-5, with TRBD2 matching 13 bases. Germline V lookup: CDR1 SGHAT, CDR2 FQNNGV. V shed 4 bases, J shed 1 base, and the junction held 6 bases outside the gene matches. The CDR3 consists of 17 residues. The CDR3 here is CASSSYTSGGVQETQYF. CDR3 in DNA: TGTGCCAGCAGCTCGTATACTAGCGGGGGGGTCCAAGAGACCCAGTACTTC. The full variable domain, rest sourced from reference TRBV11-2 and TRBJ2-5, is EAGVAQSPRYKIIEKRQSVAFWCNPISGHATLYWYQQILGQGPKLLIQFQNNGVVDDSQLPKDRFSAERLKGVDSTLKIQPAKLEDSAVYLCASSSYTSGGVQETQYFGPGTRLLVL.

The CDR3 loop is CASSLRAGGLPYGYTF. CDR3 in DNA: TGTGCCAGCAGTTTAAGGGCAGGTGGGCTCCCCTATGGCTACACCTTC. The chain is built from TRBV27 and TRBJ1-2; D ambiguous. Germline values: CDR1 MNHEY, CDR2 SMNVEV (reference sequence). The CDR3 totals 16 residues. The V end was cut by 2 bases, the J end by 4 bases, with 17 bases between.

V gene TRBV1 combines with J gene TRBJ2-1. TRBV1 is recorded as a pseudogene. The CDR3 has 14 residues. CDR3 nucleotide sequence: TGCACCTTTAACCTGGGGGGCCCCTACAATGAGCAGTTCTTC. Its translation: CTFNLGGPYNEQFF.

The chain combines TRBV5-6 with TRBJ1-2, with D unresolved. The V end lost 5 bases, the J end lost 2 bases, and 10 bases lay between the germline ends. Per germline, CDR1 SGHDT and CDR2 YYEEEE. The CDR3 is 13 residues long. The CDR3 is CASRGVGNYGYTF. The CDR3 DNA sequence: TGTGCCAGCAGGGGAGTGGGGAACTATGGCTACACCTTC.

The V call is TRBV27, the J call TRBJ2-3, with no clear D. The length of the CDR3 is 12 residues. CDR1 and CDR2 from the germline V gene are MNHEY and SMNVEV (reference sequence). The V end was cut by 6 bases, the J end by 6 bases, with 10 bases between. CDR3 sequence reads: CASSRRLDTQYF. DNA of the CDR3: TGTGCCAGCAGCCGCAGGTTGGATACGCAGTATTTT.

This clone was picked up one time. CDR3 amino acids: CASSLDQGNANYGYTF. The CDR3 region has the DNA TGTGCCAGCAGCTTAGACCAGGGAAACGCTAACTATGGCTACACCTTC. The J gene is TRBJ1-2, the V gene TRBV11-2, with D maybe TRBD1 (5 bases). From germline, CDR1 is SGHAT and CDR2 FQNNGV. Trimming cost V 0 bases and J 0 bases, with 11 bases left between them. This CDR3 has 16 residues.

The chain recombines TRBV7-2 with TRBJ2-5, with 7 bases aligning to TRBD2. Per germline, CDR1 SGHTA and CDR2 FQGNSA. The CDR3 contains 14 residues. V was clipped by 1 base and J by 4 bases; unmatched bases: 3. The DNA for the CDR3 is TGTGCCAGCAGCTTAGGGAGCGGGGTAGAGACCCAGTACTTC. Protein sequence: CASSLGSGVETQYF.

As concerns this clone: Additional DNA sequences in this sample encode the identical CDR3. V and J are TRBV19 and TRBJ1-2; weak D call: TRBD1 (6 bases). The CDR3 loop spans 13 amino acids. CDR1 LNHDA and CDR2 SQIVND come from the germline V gene (reference sequence). With 5 bases removed from V and 3 bases from J, the gap between germline ends came to 10 bases. The CDR3 DNA reads TGTGCCAGTAGTCCGACAGGAGACTATGGCTACACCTTC. Translation gives CASSPTGDYGYTF. The whole variable domain, filled in from reference TRBV19 and TRBJ1-2, reads DGGITQSPKYLFRKEGQNVTLSCEQNLNHDAMYWYRQDPGQGLRLIYYSQIVNDFQKGDIAEGYSVSREKKESFPLTVTSAQKNPTAFYLCASSPTGDYGYTFGSGTRLTVV.

On this clone: The same CDR3 also results from other DNA sequences found in this sample. This chain uses TRBV30 with TRBJ1-2, with D uncertain. This CDR3 has 12 amino acids. Trimming shortened V by 1 base and J by 2 bases, and 5 bases separated the two germline ends. The germline V gene encodes CDR1 GTSNPN and CDR2 SVGIG (reference sequence). CDR3 coding DNA: TGTGCCTGGAGTGGGCGGAACTATGGCTACACCTTC. Translated: CAWSGRNYGYTF. The variable domain in full, completed from reference TRBV30 and TRBJ1-2, reads SQTIHQWPATLVQPVGSPLSLECTVEGTSNPNLYWYRQAAGRGLQLLFYSVGIGQISSEVPQNLSASRPQDRQFILSSKKLLLSDSGFYLCAWSGRNYGYTFGSGTRLTVV.

This chain uses TRBV11-2 with TRBJ2-7; TRBD2 matches 8 bases. The CDR3 loop spans 15 amino acids. Germline V gene sequence: CDR1 SGHAT, CDR2 FQNNGV. The ends lost 6 bases at V and 2 bases at J; junction bases unmatched: 9. The CDR3 is CASSTTSGTTYEQYF. The CDR3 DNA reads TGTGCCAGCAGTACTACTAGCGGTACTACCTACGAGCAGTACTTC.

The chain uses TRBV2 and TRBJ2-7, with D perhaps TRBD2 (5 bases). V was clipped by 9 bases and J by 6 bases, with 15 bases between them. The CDR3 loop spans 12 amino acids. The germline V gene has CDR1 SNHLY and CDR2 FYNNEI. The CDR3 coding sequence is TGTGCCAGTCACCGGGGAGCTGGCGAGCAGTACTTC. It codes for CASHRGAGEQYF.

The chain employs TRBV7-2 and TRBJ1-1; no firm D call. Trimming cost V 3 bases and J 4 bases, with 12 bases left between them. Germline V gene data show CDR1 as SGHTA and CDR2 as FQGNSA. This CDR3 is 14 amino acids long. The CDR3 sequence is CASSLTGVGTEAFF. CDR3 in DNA: TGTGCCAGCAGCTTGACTGGGGTAGGCACTGAAGCTTTCTTT.